The 24 T cell receptor beta chains in this list originate from one sample, sequenced in a study of blood T cell repertoires in COVID-19. Sequencing was performed with immunoSEQ multiplex PCR; in TCRdb, only in-frame clones are kept and a portion is missing. The repertoire includes roughly 230,000 clones, roughly 90% of them detected once, and approximately 0.7% sits in the top ten. Source material: peripheral blood. These receptors were taken from a human donor in a cohort sampled during active COVID-19.

V is TRBV18 and J is TRBJ1-2; 7 nucleotides align to TRBD1. CDR3 size: 13 residues. The J segment lost 6 bases and the V segment lost 2 bases, leaving 3 bases of the junction unmatched. Germline CDR1 KGHSH, CDR2 LQKENI. Written as DNA, the CDR3 is TGTGCCAGCTCACCAGAGGGGGCGAATGGCTACACCTTC. Its protein is CASSPEGANGYTF.

The gene calls are TRBV11-2 and TRBJ2-7; D may be TRBD2 (6 bases). CDR3 length: 14 amino acids. Trimming removed 3 bases at V and 6 bases at J, with 15 bases between. Germline CDR1 SGHAT, CDR2 FQNNGV. CDR3 sequence: CASSFLIGSGEQYF. The CDR3 region has the DNA TGTGCCAGCAGCTTTCTCATCGGTAGCGGCGAGCAGTACTTC.

This clone has more than one count but fewer than ten. This chain joins TRBV2 and TRBJ1-3; 7 bases are shared with TRBD1. Germline CDR1 reads SNHLY; CDR2 reads FYNNEI. This CDR3 region has 15 residues. Trimming at V came to 9 bases and at J to 2 bases, leaving 10 bases not matched to a gene. The CDR3 is CASDDRDLTGNTIYF. As DNA, the CDR3 is TGTGCCAGTGACGACAGGGACCTCACTGGAAACACCATATATTTT.

The CDR3 nucleotides read TGTGCCAGCAGAACTACCGACCCGGCGGGAGGGCGGAATGAGCAGTTCTTC. Translated: CASRTTDPAGGRNEQFF. This chain uses TRBV2 with TRBJ2-1, with 9 positions matching TRBD2. This CDR3 is built from 17 residues. With 6 bases clipped from V and 7 bases from J, the junction kept 16 bases outside the gene matches. Germline V gives CDR1 SNHLY, CDR2 FYNNEI.

This clone was seen a single time. The chain couples TRBV27 to TRBJ1-3, with TRBD1 matching 7 bases. Losses at the gene ends were 1 base for V and 7 bases for J; bases not matched to a gene: 4. The CDR3 loop spans 14 amino acids. Germline lookup yields CDR1 MNHEY and CDR2 SMNVEV (reference sequence). The CDR3 DNA follows: TGTGCCAGCAGTTTATACGGGACAGCCAACACCATATATTTT. Translation: CASSLYGTANTIYF.

The chain combines TRBV13 with TRBJ2-7, with D perhaps matching TRBD2 (6 bases). V was cut by 4 bases and J by 2 bases, with 18 bases left in between. Germline CDR1 reads PRHDT; CDR2 reads FYEKMQ (reference sequence). The CDR3 contains 16 residues. The DNA for the CDR3 is TGTGCCAGCAGCTCTCTGGGAGGTGATAGCACCTACGAGCAGTACTTC. Protein product: CASSSLGGDSTYEQYF.

This clone has only a few counts. The same CDR3 also results from other DNA sequences found in this sample. CDR3 DNA sequence: TGTGCCAGCAGTGCGGACAGGTTCAATCAGCCCCAGCATTTT. Its translation: CASSADRFNQPQHF. The J gene is TRBJ1-5, the V gene TRBV6-2 or TRBV6-3; 7 bases match TRBD1. V shed 5 bases, J shed 3 bases, and the junction held 4 bases outside the gene matches. The germline V gene encodes CDR1 MNHEY and CDR2 SVGEGT. This CDR3 is built from 14 residues.

The V and J genes are TRBV4-3 and TRBJ2-1; D not certain. CDR1 is LGHNA and CDR2 is YSLEER in the germline V gene. The V and J ends lost 0 bases and 2 bases respectively, with 8 bases between them. The CDR3 contains 15 residues. As DNA, the CDR3 is TGCGCCAGCAGCCAAGACACTCGAGCCTACAATGAGCAGTTCTTC. This sequence encodes CASSQDTRAYNEQFF.

The chain couples TRBV11-2 to TRBJ1-1; unclear D gene. CDR1 is SGHAT and CDR2 is FQNNGV in the germline V gene. Between the trimmed V and J ends, which lost 1 base and 8 bases, there was a span of 20 bases. This CDR3 region has 16 residues. Here the CDR3 DNA reads TGTGCCAGCAGCTTAGTTGAAATTGGAGGGTCCGCCGAAGCTTTCTTT. Protein sequence: CASSLVEIGGSAEAFF.

Written as DNA, the CDR3 is TGTGCCACCAGCAGAGAGCCTTCGGGGGTTCAGCCCCAGCATTTT. It encodes CATSREPSGVQPQHF. The J gene is TRBJ1-5, the V gene TRBV15; maybe TRBD1 (5 bases). Germline V gives CDR1 LNHNV, CDR2 YYDKDF (reference sequence). Trimming pared 0 bases from V and 6 bases from J, leaving 12 bases between. This CDR3 region has 15 residues.

The chain employs TRBV6-5 and TRBJ2-5, with D possibly TRBD1 on 5 matching bases. CDR1 and CDR2 from the germline V gene are MNHEY and SVGAGI. The ends were cut back, 5 bases at V and 4 bases at J, with 5 bases in the middle. The CDR3 sequence is 11 residues long. The CDR3 nucleotides read TGTGCCAGCAGTAGGGGAGAGACCCAGTACTTC. It translates to CASSRGETQYF.

This rearrangement joins TRBV29-1 to TRBJ2-7, with D perhaps matching TRBD1 (5 bases). Trimming shortened V by 7 bases and J by 0 bases, and 13 bases separated the two germline ends. The CDR3 is 13 amino acids. Germline V gene sequence: CDR1 SQVTM, CDR2 ANQGSEA. The chain's CDR3 is CSARTSPSYEQYF. CDR3 in DNA: TGCAGCGCCCGGACATCCCCCTCCTACGAGCAGTACTTC.

The V call is TRBV5-1, the J call TRBJ2-5; possibly TRBD1 for D (5 bases). Germline-derived CDR1 and CDR2 are SGHRS and YFSETQ. V was shortened by 4 bases and J by 3 bases, with 19 bases between the two germline ends. The CDR3 totals 16 residues. DNA of the CDR3: TGCGCCAGCAGCCTCTCGGCAGGGCCCTGGGAAGAGACCCAGTACTTC. Its translation is CASSLSAGPWEETQYF.

The V gene is TRBV12-3 or TRBV12-4, the J gene TRBJ2-7, with 7 bases aligning to TRBD2. The V segment lost 8 bases and the J segment 3 bases; nucleotides outside the gene matches: 4. The CDR3 length is 12 residues. The CDR3 nucleotides are TGTGCCAGCCGGGGGGTGGACTACGAGCAGTACTTC. Its translation: CASRGVDYEQYF.

This rearrangement joins TRBV19 to TRBJ1-5; D not resolved. CDR1 LNHDA and CDR2 SQIVND come from the germline V gene (reference sequence). This CDR3 spans 15 amino acids. V lost 3 bases and J 0 bases, leaving 9 bases between the germline ends. CDR3 sequence: CASSIFLNSNQPQHF. CDR3 DNA: TGTGCCAGTAGTATTTTTCTTAATAGCAATCAGCCCCAGCATTTT.

The V and J genes are TRBV18 and TRBJ2-2, with D tentatively TRBD1 (5 bases). Deletions cut 4 bases from V and 2 bases from J, with 14 bases between. CDR1 and CDR2 (germline): KGHSH, LQKENI. CDR3 length: 16 amino acids. The CDR3 sequence is CASSLASRENTGELFF. For the CDR3, the DNA is TGTGCCAGCTCACTCGCCAGCAGGGAAAACACCGGGGAGCTGTTTTTT.

The chain is built from TRBV6-4 and TRBJ1-6; the D is unclear. CDR3 size: 14 residues. Germline CDR1 and CDR2: MRHNA and SNTAGT. The V gene lost 7 bases and the J gene lost 7 bases, with 14 bases spanning the gap. DNA of the CDR3: TGTGCCAGCACCCCCTTCCCGGGGAATTCACCCCTCCACTTT. It translates to CASTPFPGNSPLHF.

Remarks on this clone: This sample also contains other DNA sequences that code for the same CDR3. The V and J genes are TRBV28 and TRBJ2-7; no firm D call. This CDR3 region has 14 residues. V gave up 2 bases and J gave up 2 bases, with 10 bases separating them. The germline CDR1 and CDR2 sequences are MDHEN and SYDVKM. The CDR3 is CASSLASTTYEQYF. CDR3 DNA sequence: TGTGCCAGCAGTTTAGCCTCTACTACCTACGAGCAGTACTTC. Full variable domain (outside the CDR3, taken from reference TRBV28 and TRBJ2-7): DVKVTQSSRYLVKRTGEKVFLECVQDMDHENMFWYRQDPGLGLRLIYFSYDVKMKEKGDIPEGYSVSREKKERFSLILESASTNQTSMYLCASSLASTTYEQYFGPGTRLTVT.

The chain has TRBV4-3 and TRBJ2-5, with D possibly TRBD1 on 5 matching bases. The J call could be wrong; TRBJ2-7 is a better fit for the DNA end. The germline gives CDR1 LGHNA, CDR2 YSLEER. This CDR3 comprises 16 residues. The CDR3 DNA reads as TGCGCCAGCAGCCAAGATGGGGCCCGCGGCTCCTACGAGCAGTACTTC. Protein sequence: CASSQDGARGSYEQYF.

The chain is built from TRBV27 and TRBJ1-2; perhaps TRBD1 as D (5 bases). The CDR3 is 15 residues long. Germline V gene data show CDR1 as MNHEY and CDR2 as SMNVEV (reference sequence). The germline V and J ends were trimmed by 8 bases and 4 bases, with 20 bases remaining between them. This CDR3 reads CASGQYQGRGYGYTF. The DNA of the CDR3 is TGTGCCAGCGGCCAGTATCAGGGAAGGGGCTATGGCTACACCTTC.

The chain links TRBV4-3 to TRBJ1-1, with TRBD1 as a possible D gene (6 bases). V lost 0 bases, J lost 5 bases, and 16 bases lay in between. The length of the CDR3 is 16 residues. The germline gives CDR1 LGHNA, CDR2 YSLEER. The CDR3 bases are TGCGCCAGCAGCCAAGATCCGGGGGGCGCGCGTACTGAAGCTTTCTTT. Translation gives CASSQDPGGARTEAFF.

The V gene is TRBV6-2 or TRBV6-3, the J gene TRBJ1-1, with D tentatively TRBD1 (6 bases). This CDR3 is built from 13 residues. Germline CDR1 and CDR2: MNHEY and SVGEGT. Deletions cut 2 bases from V and 5 bases from J, with 9 bases between. The DNA for the CDR3 is TGTGCCAGCAGTTACACAGGGACGACTGAAGCTTTCTTT. Amino acids: CASSYTGTTEAFF.

To note about this clone: A read error likely explains this, since a far larger clone differs by one base. This sequence joins TRBV27 and TRBJ1-1; a possible D gene is TRBD1 (6 bases). Trimming removed 6 bases from V and 1 base from J, with 9 bases in between. Germline V lookup: CDR1 MNHEY, CDR2 SMNVEV (reference sequence). The CDR3 consists of 13 residues. The chain's CDR3 is CASSGTPNTEAFF. As DNA, the CDR3 is TGTGCCAGCAGCGGGACACCGAACACTGAAGCTTTCTTT.

V usage is TRBV6-5 and J usage is TRBJ2-1; D call uncertain. Germline V gene data show CDR1 as MNHEY and CDR2 as SVGAGI. This CDR3 is 15 amino acids long. The ends were cut back, 0 bases at V and 5 bases at J, with 11 bases in the middle. The CDR3 DNA reads TGTGCCAGCAGTTACTCGAGGCCAGTCCACAATGAGCAGTTCTTC. Its protein product is CASSYSRPVHNEQFF.